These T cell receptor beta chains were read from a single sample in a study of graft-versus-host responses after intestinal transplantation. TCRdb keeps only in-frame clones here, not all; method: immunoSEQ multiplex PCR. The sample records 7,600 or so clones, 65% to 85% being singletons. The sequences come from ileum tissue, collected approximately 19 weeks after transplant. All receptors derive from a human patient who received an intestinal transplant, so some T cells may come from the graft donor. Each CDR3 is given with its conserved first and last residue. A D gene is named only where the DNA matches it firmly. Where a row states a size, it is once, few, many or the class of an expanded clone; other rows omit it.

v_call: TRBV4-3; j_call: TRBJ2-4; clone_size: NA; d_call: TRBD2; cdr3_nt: TGCGCCAGCAGAGAAGCGGGACTTTGGTACTTC; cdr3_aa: CASREAGLWYF
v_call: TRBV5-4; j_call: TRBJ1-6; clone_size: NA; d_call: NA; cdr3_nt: TGTGCCAGCAGTTCGGGGAATTCACCCCTCCACTTT; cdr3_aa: CASSSGNSPLHF
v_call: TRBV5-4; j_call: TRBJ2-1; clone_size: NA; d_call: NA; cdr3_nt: TGTGCCAGCAGCTTGCGGGGCCTCGAGCAGTTCTTC; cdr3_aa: CASSLRGLEQFF
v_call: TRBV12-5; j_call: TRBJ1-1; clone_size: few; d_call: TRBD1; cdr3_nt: TGTGCTAGTGGTTTGGCCACGGGACAGGGGAACACTGAAGCTTTCTTT; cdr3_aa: CASGLATGQGNTEAFF
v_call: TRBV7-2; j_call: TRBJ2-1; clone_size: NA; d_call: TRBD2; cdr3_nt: TGTGCCAGCAGCCGACGGACTAGCGCCTCCAATGAGCAGTTCTTC; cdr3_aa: CASSRRTSASNEQFF
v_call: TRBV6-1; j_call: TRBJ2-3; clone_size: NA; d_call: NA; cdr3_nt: TGTGCCAGCAGTGAAACACGCCGGGATACGCAGTATTTT; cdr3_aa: CASSETRRDTQYF
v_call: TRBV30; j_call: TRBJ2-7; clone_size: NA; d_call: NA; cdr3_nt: TGTGCCTGGAGTGTAGGTCCGGGCGAGCAGTACTTC; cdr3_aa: CAWSVGPGEQYF
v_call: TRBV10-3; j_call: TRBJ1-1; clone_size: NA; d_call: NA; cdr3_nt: TGTGCCATCAGAGGGGAAGGAGGCACTGAAGCTTTCTTT; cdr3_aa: CAIRGEGGTEAFF
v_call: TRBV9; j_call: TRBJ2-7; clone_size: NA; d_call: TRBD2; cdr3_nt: TGTGCCAGCAGCGCGGGACTAGCGGTTTCCTACGAGCAGTACTTC; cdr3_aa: CASSAGLAVSYEQYF
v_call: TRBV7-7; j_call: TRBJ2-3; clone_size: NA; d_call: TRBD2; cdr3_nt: TGTGCTAGCAGCTTAGGGCTGACTAGCGGGAGAGGTGTAGATACGCAGTATTTT; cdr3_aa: CASSLGLTSGRGVDTQYF
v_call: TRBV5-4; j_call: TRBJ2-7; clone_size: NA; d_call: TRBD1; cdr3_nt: TGTGCCAGCACCCGGGACAGGATCTACGAGCAGTACTTC; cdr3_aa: CASTRDRIYEQYF